The 5 T cell receptor beta chains reported below all come from one sample, sequenced in a study of cytomegalovirus exposure and HLA in healthy donors. Researchers ran the PCR with 60 Vbeta and 13 Jbeta primers. Using immunoSEQ multiplex PCR, the repertoire was profiled, and TCRdb retains in-frame clones only, with some absent. The sample lists approximately 150,000 clones; about 74% were seen once. Sequencing was performed on PBMCs. These receptors originate from a male donor in good health and CMV-seronegative.

The genes are TRBV5-4 and TRBJ2-5, with 7 nucleotides matching TRBD2. The end of the DNA aligns better with TRBJ2-7, so the J call may be wrong. The CDR3 length is 15 residues. Germline V gene sequence: CDR1 SGHNT, CDR2 YYREEE (reference sequence). CDR3 bases: TGTGCCAGCAGCTGGGGGGGGAGTCAGAGACGCGAGCAGTACTTC. Translation gives CASSWGGSQRREQYF.

The V and J genes are TRBV5-4 and TRBJ1-1, with 8 bases aligning to TRBD1. Germline CDR1 reads SGHNT; CDR2 reads YYREEE (reference sequence). This CDR3 region has 16 residues. J lost 4 bases, V lost 0 bases, and 8 bases had no gene match. Written as DNA, the CDR3 is TGTGCCAGCAGCTTGGGACAGGGGAGATATGGCACTGAAGCTTTCTTT. It translates to CASSLGQGRYGTEAFF.

The V and J genes are TRBV6-5 and TRBJ1-6; 12 bases agree with TRBD1. V lost 8 bases, J lost 5 bases, and 4 bases stayed unmatched. The CDR3 sequence is 15 residues long. Germline CDR1 is MNHEY and CDR2 is SVGAGI. CDR3 in DNA: TGTGCCAGCGGGACAGGGGGCTACGATAATTCACCCCTCCACTTT. Translation: CASGTGGYDNSPLHF.

This sequence joins TRBV10-2 and TRBJ1-3; unclear D gene. V gave up 8 bases and J gave up 0 bases, with 8 bases separating them. CDR3 length: 13 residues. From germline, CDR1 is WSHSY and CDR2 SAAADI. CDR3 sequence (DNA): TGCGCCAGCGTCCCTAGCTCTGGAAACACCATATATTTT. It yields the protein CASVPSSGNTIYF.

This clone was counted once. The chain employs TRBV19 and TRBJ2-1, with 7 bases lining up with TRBD2. The CDR3 covers 16 residues. Germline V CDR1 and CDR2: LNHDA, SQIVND (reference sequence). Trimming took 3 bases from V and 0 from J; bases not matched to a gene: 5. The CDR3 DNA reads as TGTGCCAGTAGTATTGCTAGCGGCAGCTCCTACAATGAGCAGTTCTTC. It codes for CASSIASGSSYNEQFF.